This entry concerns a single T cell receptor beta chain. Its antigen is unknown. The data stem from a study of T cell repertoires and HLA-DP antigens. Profiled with immunoSEQ multiplex PCR; TCRdb holds only in-frame clones, not every one. The table records roughly 73,000 clones, about four fifths of them present only once. CDR1 and CDR2 from the germline V gene are SGDLS and YYNGEE. J gave up 5 bases and V 3 bases, and 10 bases lay outside the gene matches. This CDR3 comprises 16 residues. The chain combines TRBV9 with TRBJ2-3; 9 nucleotides match TRBD2. The sequencing sample was made of CD4+ T cells from PBMCs. This TCR came from a man between 60 and 70 years old in good health and CMV-seronegative. The CDR3 DNA reads TGTGCCAGCAGCGGGCTCAGGGTAGCGGGGGAAGATACGCAGTATTTT. It encodes CASSGLRVAGEDTQYF.